The subject of this entry is one T cell receptor (beta chain). The same CDR3 is also encoded by other DNA sequences in this sample. The PCR contained 60 Vbeta and 13 Jbeta primers. Only in-frame clones appear in the TCRdb table, and some are missing; sequencing was by immunoSEQ multiplex PCR. The sample shows roughly 160,000 clones, about 71% of them seen only once. This CDR3 has 13 residues. Germline V gene sequence: CDR1 SGDLS, CDR2 YYNGEE. V was shortened by 0 bases and J by 5 bases, with 7 bases between the two germline ends. This specimen belongs to a study of cytomegalovirus exposure and HLA in healthy donors.

The sample consisted of PBMCs. The receptor's source is a young woman in good health and CMV-seronegative. J is TRBJ2-3 and V is TRBV9; possible D gene TRBD2, 5 bases. Here the CDR3 reads CASSVGSGDTQYF. The CDR3, as DNA: TGTGCCAGCAGCGTAGGGAGCGGAGATACGCAGTATTTT. Drawing the rest from reference TRBV9 and TRBJ2-3, the complete variable domain is DSGVTQTPKHLITATGQRVTLRCSPRSGDLSVYWYQQSLDQGLQFLIQYYNGEERAKGNILERFSAQQFPDLHSELNLSSLELGDSALYFCASSVGSGDTQYFGPGTRLTVL.